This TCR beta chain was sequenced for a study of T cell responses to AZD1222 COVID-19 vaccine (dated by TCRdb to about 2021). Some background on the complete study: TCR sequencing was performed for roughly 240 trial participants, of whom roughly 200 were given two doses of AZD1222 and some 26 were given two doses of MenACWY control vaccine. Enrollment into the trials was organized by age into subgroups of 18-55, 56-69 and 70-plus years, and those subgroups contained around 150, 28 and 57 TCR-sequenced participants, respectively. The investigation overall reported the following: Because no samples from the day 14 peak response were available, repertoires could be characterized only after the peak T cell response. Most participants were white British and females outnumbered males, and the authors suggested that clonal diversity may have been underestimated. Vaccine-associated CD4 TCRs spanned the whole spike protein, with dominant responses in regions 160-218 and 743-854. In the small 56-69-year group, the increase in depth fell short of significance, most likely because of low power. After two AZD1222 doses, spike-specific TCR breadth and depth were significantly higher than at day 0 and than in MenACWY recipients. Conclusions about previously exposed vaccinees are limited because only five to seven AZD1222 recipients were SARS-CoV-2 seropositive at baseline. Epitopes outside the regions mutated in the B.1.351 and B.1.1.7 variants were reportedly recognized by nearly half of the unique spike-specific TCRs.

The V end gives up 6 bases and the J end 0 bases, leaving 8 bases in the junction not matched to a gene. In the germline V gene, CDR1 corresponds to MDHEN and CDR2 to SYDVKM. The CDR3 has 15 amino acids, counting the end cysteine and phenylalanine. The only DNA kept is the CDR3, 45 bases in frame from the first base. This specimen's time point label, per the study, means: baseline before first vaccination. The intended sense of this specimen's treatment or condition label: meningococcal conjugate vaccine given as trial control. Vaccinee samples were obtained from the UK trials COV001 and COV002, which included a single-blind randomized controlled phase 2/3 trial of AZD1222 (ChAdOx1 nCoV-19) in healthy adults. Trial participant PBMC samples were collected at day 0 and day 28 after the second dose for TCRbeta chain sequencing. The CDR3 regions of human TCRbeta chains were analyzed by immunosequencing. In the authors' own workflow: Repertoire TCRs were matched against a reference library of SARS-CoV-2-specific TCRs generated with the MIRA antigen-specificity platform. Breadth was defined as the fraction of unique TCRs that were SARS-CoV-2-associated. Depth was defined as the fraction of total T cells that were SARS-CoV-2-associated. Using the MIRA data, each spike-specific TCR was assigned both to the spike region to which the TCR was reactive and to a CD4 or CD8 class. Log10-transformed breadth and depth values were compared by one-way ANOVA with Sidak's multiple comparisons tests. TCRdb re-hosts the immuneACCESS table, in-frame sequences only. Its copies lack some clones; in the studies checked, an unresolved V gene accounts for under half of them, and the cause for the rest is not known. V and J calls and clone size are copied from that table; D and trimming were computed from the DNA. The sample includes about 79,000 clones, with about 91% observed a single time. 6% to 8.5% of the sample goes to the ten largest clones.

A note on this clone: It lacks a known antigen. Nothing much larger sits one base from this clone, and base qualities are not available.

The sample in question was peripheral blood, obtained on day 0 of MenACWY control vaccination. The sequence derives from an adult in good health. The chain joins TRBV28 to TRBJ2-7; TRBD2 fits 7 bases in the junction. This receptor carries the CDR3 CASSRTTSASYEQYF. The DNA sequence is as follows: TGTGCCAGCAGCCGGACAACTAGCGCCTCCTACGAGCAGTACTTC.